A single sample is the source of the 27 T cell receptor beta chains below, sequenced in a study of T cell responses to AZD1222 COVID-19 vaccine. Profiled with immunoSEQ multiplex PCR; TCRdb holds only in-frame clones, not every one. The sample contains 200,000 to 250,000 clones, about 95% of which appear only once. Material: peripheral blood, obtained 28 days after the second dose of the MenACWY control vaccine. Every receptor here comes from an adult who received the MenACWY meningococcal vaccine as a control.

The chain is built from TRBV24-1 and TRBJ1-1; 9 positions agree with TRBD1. Germline V gene data show CDR1 as KGHDR and CDR2 as SFDVKD. This CDR3 is 15 amino acids long. Germline trimming cut 3 bases from V and 4 bases from J; bases unmatched to any gene: 5. CDR3 residues: CATSDPDRGGTEAFF. The CDR3 bases are TGTGCCACCAGTGATCCGGACAGGGGAGGCACTGAAGCTTTCTTT.

The rearrangement uses TRBV3-1 (or the pseudogene TRBV3-2) and TRBJ2-7; 7 nucleotides align to TRBD2. The CDR3 extends over 14 amino acids. J was trimmed by 3 bases and V by 6 bases; bases with no gene match: 8. Germline values: CDR1 LGHDT, CDR2 YNNKEL (reference sequence). This CDR3 reads CASRLTSASYEQYF. The CDR3 DNA reads TGTGCCAGCAGGCTCACTAGCGCCAGCTACGAGCAGTACTTC.

The CDR3 nucleotides read TGTGCCAGCAGCGCCCCGGGGGGACTAGCAAGTGGTGGTGAGCAGTTCTTC. Protein: CASSAPGGLASGGEQFF. J is TRBJ2-1 and V is TRBV13; 9 nucleotides align to TRBD2. This CDR3 contains 17 residues. With V trimmed by 5 bases and J by 9 bases, 17 bases remained unmatched. Germline V CDR1 and CDR2: PRHDT, FYEKMQ (reference sequence).

This chain joins TRBV13 and TRBJ1-2, with D hard to call. The germline V gene has CDR1 PRHDT and CDR2 FYEKMQ (reference sequence). The V end was cut by 2 bases, the J end by 1 base, with 8 bases between. The CDR3 runs to 14 residues. CDR3 residues: CASSLPTVNYGYTF. DNA of the CDR3: TGTGCCAGCAGCTTACCCACAGTTAACTATGGCTACACCTTC.

The chain carries TRBV4-3 and TRBJ1-2; 7 bases fit TRBD1. This CDR3 is built from 14 residues. Germline V lookup: CDR1 LGHNA, CDR2 YSLEER. V lost 3 bases to trimming and J lost 8 bases; unmatched junction nucleotides: 9. CDR3 coding DNA: TGCGCCAGCAGCCATAGACAGGGCAGCGACGGCTACACCTTC. Translating it yields CASSHRQGSDGYTF.

The chain joins TRBV5-6 to TRBJ2-7; D not certain. Germline CDR1 reads SGHDT; CDR2 reads YYEEEE. The CDR3 is 13 amino acids. Trimming left V 0 bases short and J 5 bases short, with 9 bases between. The CDR3 DNA follows: TGTGCCAGCAGCTTGGCCGACACCCACGAGCAGTACTTC. Encoded protein: CASSLADTHEQYF.

The chain joins TRBV9 to TRBJ2-3; tentative D call: TRBD2 (6 bases). Looked up from germline, CDR1 is SGDLS and CDR2 is YYNGEE. This CDR3 contains 16 residues. V lost 4 bases, J lost 2 bases, and 17 bases lay in between. CDR3 DNA sequence: TGTGCCAGCAGCCCCTCGGCCAGCGGGCCCACAGATACGCAGTATTTT. As protein: CASSPSASGPTDTQYF.

The gene calls are TRBV9 and TRBJ1-6; 9 nucleotides line up with TRBD1. This CDR3 spans 18 amino acids. Germline lookup yields CDR1 SGDLS and CDR2 YYNGEE. Trimming at V came to 2 bases and at J to 7 bases, leaving 13 bases not matched to a gene. DNA for the CDR3: TGTGCCAGCAGCGTTTCGGTAGGGGGGACAGGGCAGAATTCACCCCTCCACTTT. It translates to CASSVSVGGTGQNSPLHF.

V gene TRBV5-1 combines with J gene TRBJ2-7; D is ambiguous. Germline CDR1 SGHRS, CDR2 YFSETQ. There are 14 residues in the CDR3. Trimming took off 0 bases at V and 1 base at J, with 8 bases between the two ends. Here the CDR3 reads CASSLDLQSYEQYF. The CDR3 nucleotides are TGCGCCAGCAGCTTGGATCTTCAGTCCTACGAGCAGTACTTC.

The V gene is TRBV6-4, the J gene TRBJ2-2; 12 bases map to TRBD1. CDR3 length: 16 residues. Losses at the gene ends were 3 bases for V and 2 bases for J; bases not matched to a gene: 1. Germline lookup yields CDR1 MRHNA and CDR2 SNTAGT. CDR3 loop: CASSEGTGGNTGELFF. The CDR3 nucleotides are TGTGCCAGCAGTGAAGGGACAGGGGGCAACACCGGGGAGCTGTTTTTT.

This chain links TRBV27 with TRBJ1-1; D remains unclear. Trimming took off 0 bases at V and 4 bases at J, with 6 bases between the two ends. CDR1 and CDR2 (germline): MNHEY, SMNVEV (reference sequence). This CDR3 is built from 13 residues. CDR3: CASSLSGSTEAFF. CDR3 bases: TGTGCCAGCAGTTTATCGGGCAGCACTGAAGCTTTCTTT.

This chain joins TRBV19 and TRBJ1-1, with a possible D match to TRBD1 (6 bases). The germline V and J ends were trimmed by 3 bases and 0 bases, with 11 bases remaining between them. The CDR3 runs 15 residues. Germline-derived CDR1 and CDR2 are LNHDA and SQIVND (reference sequence). The DNA for the CDR3 is TGTGCCAGTAGTATCTGGACAGAAATGAACACTGAAGCTTTCTTT. Amino acids: CASSIWTEMNTEAFF.

CDR3 in DNA: TGTGCCAGCAGTCTCGGGACAGGTCATGACGAGCAGTACTTC. Translating gives CASSLGTGHDEQYF. The chain combines TRBV27 with TRBJ2-7; 8 nucleotides line up with TRBD1. The germline V gene has CDR1 MNHEY and CDR2 SMNVEV (reference sequence). The V segment lost 5 bases and the J segment 5 bases; nucleotides outside the gene matches: 8. The CDR3 has 14 amino acids.

V and J are TRBV7-9 and TRBJ1-1; D unresolved. Trimming took 0 bases from V and 5 from J, leaving 10 bases between them. The CDR3 has 14 amino acids. Germline V gene sequence: CDR1 SEHNR, CDR2 FQNEAQ (reference sequence). The CDR3 nucleotides read TGTGCCAGCAGCTTAGCGGTTGCTGGGACTGAAGCTTTCTTT. As protein: CASSLAVAGTEAFF.

V and J are TRBV28 and TRBJ2-7; D unclear. The CDR3 sequence is 12 residues long. V lost 5 bases and J lost 2, with 7 bases in between. Germline V gene sequence: CDR1 MDHEN, CDR2 SYDVKM. The CDR3 coding sequence is TGTGCCAGCAGTCCACACCCCTACGAGCAGTACTTC. Amino acid sequence: CASSPHPYEQYF.

V gene TRBV6-5 combines with J gene TRBJ2-7; the match to TRBD2 covers 11 bases. Germline V gene lookup returns CDR1 MNHEY and CDR2 SVGAGI. This CDR3 has 14 amino acids. With 4 bases clipped from V and 6 bases from J, the junction kept 5 bases outside the gene matches. Written as DNA, the CDR3 is TGTGCCAGCAGTTTAGCGGGAGGGCAGGGCGAGCAGTACTTC. Its translation: CASSLAGGQGEQYF.

J is TRBJ1-4 and V is TRBV7-2, with D possibly matching TRBD1 (6 bases). V lost 5 bases and J lost 11, with 15 bases in between. This CDR3 is built from 13 residues. The germline gives CDR1 SGHTA, CDR2 FQGNSA. CDR3 loop: CASSQPQGLKLFF. In DNA, the CDR3 is TGTGCCAGCAGCCAACCTCAGGGGCTCAAACTGTTTTTT.

This sequence joins TRBV2 and TRBJ2-7, with D tentatively TRBD2 (7 bases). The CDR3 totals 11 residues. Per the germline V gene, CDR1 is SNHLY and CDR2 is FYNNEI. The ends were cut back, 10 bases at V and 2 bases at J, with 9 bases in the middle. The CDR3 sequence: CANGGPYEQYF. DNA of the CDR3: TGTGCCAACGGGGGGCCCTACGAGCAGTACTTC. Full variable domain (outside the CDR3, taken from reference TRBV2 and TRBJ2-7): EPEVTQTPSHQVTQMGQEVILRCVPISNHLYFYWYRQILGQKVEFLVSFYNNEISEKSEIFDDQFSVERPDGSNFTLKIRSTKLEDSAMYFCANGGPYEQYFGPGTRLTVT.

J is TRBJ1-2 and V is TRBV1. TRBV1 constitutes a pseudogene. CDR3 length: 13 residues. CDR3 coding DNA: TGCACCAGCAGCCAAGATCGCTCCTATGGCTACACCTTC. Protein sequence: CTSSQDRSYGYTF.

This chain uses TRBV11-2 with TRBJ2-3; D is ambiguous. The ends were cut back, 3 bases at V and 0 bases at J, with 10 bases in the middle. Germline CDR1 SGHAT, CDR2 FQNNGV. The CDR3 is 15 residues long. CDR3 region: CASSFLQGSTDTQYF. For the CDR3, the DNA is TGTGCCAGCAGCTTTTTGCAAGGTAGCACAGATACGCAGTATTTT.

The V call is TRBV9, the J call TRBJ2-7, with D maybe TRBD2 (5 bases). This CDR3 contains 16 residues. CDR1 is SGDLS and CDR2 is YYNGEE in the germline V gene. Trimming removed 0 bases from V and 0 bases from J, with 13 bases in between. CDR3 in amino acids: CASSVGVGVPSYEQYF. The CDR3, as DNA: TGTGCCAGCAGCGTAGGCGTCGGGGTGCCCTCCTACGAGCAGTACTTC.

The chain combines TRBV27 with TRBJ2-7, with D unclear. The CDR3 sequence is 10 residues long. V was cut by 8 bases and J by 4 bases, with 6 bases left in between. From germline, CDR1 is MNHEY and CDR2 SMNVEV (reference sequence). The CDR3 region has the DNA TGTGCCAGCGGGGATTACGAGCAGTACTTC. It codes for CASGDYEQYF.

The chain recombines TRBV11-2 with TRBJ2-1; a possible D gene is TRBD2 (5 bases). CDR3 size: 14 residues. V lost 5 bases and J 7 bases, leaving 15 bases between the germline ends. Germline assignment: CDR1 SGHAT and CDR2 FQNNGV. CDR3 amino acids: CASSEDSKGNEQFF. CDR3 bases: TGTGCCAGCAGCGAGGACTCAAAAGGGAATGAGCAGTTCTTC.

The gene calls are TRBV30 and TRBJ1-5; the D is unclear. This CDR3 spans 14 amino acids. V dropped 2 bases and J dropped 0 bases, with 8 bases sitting between them. Germline V lookup: CDR1 GTSNPN, CDR2 SVGIG (reference sequence). The CDR3, as DNA: TGTGCCTGGAGTAGCGGGAATAGCAATCAGCCCCAGCATTTT. This sequence encodes CAWSSGNSNQPQHF.

The gene calls are TRBV6-1 and TRBJ2-1; 9 positions agree with TRBD1. CDR1 is MNHNS, CDR2 SASEGT, per germline. CDR3 size: 15 residues. Trimming at V came to 2 bases and at J to 7 bases, leaving 6 bases not matched to a gene. CDR3 amino acids: CASSESMGTGNEQFF. The CDR3 bases are TGTGCCAGCAGTGAATCTATGGGGACAGGGAATGAGCAGTTCTTC.

Comments on this clone: The sample holds other DNA sequences that translate to the same CDR3. The J gene is TRBJ1-3, the V gene TRBV9; D gene unclear. Looked up from germline, CDR1 is SGDLS and CDR2 is YYNGEE. V was shortened by 0 bases and J by 4 bases, with 8 bases between the two germline ends. The CDR3 extends over 14 amino acids. The CDR3 nucleotides are TGTGCCAGCAGCGTAGAAGGTTCGGGAAACACCATATATTTT. Protein sequence: CASSVEGSGNTIYF.

The rearrangement uses TRBV12-3 or TRBV12-4 and TRBJ1-2; 8 nucleotides align to TRBD1. V gave up 5 bases and J gave up 7 bases; unmatched junction bases: 6. The CDR3 covers 13 residues. CDR3 in DNA: TGTGCCAGCAGTCCCACAGGGGGAGTTGGCTACACCTTC. It is translated as CASSPTGGVGYTF.